Listed below are T cell receptor beta chains from one sample, sequenced in a study of shared clonotypes between healthy human individuals. Sequenced by immunoSEQ multiplex PCR; TCRdb stores in-frame clones only, minus some. The data hold 1.6 million or so clones, with 98% to 99% observed a single time. The material sequenced was naive CD4+ T cells sorted from blood. These receptors originate from a man younger than 45 in good health. CDR3s leave out the opening cysteine and the closing phenylalanine or tryptophan. A D gene is named only where the DNA matches it firmly.

d_gene,j_gene,v_gene,CDR3aa
TRBD1,TRBJ1-2,TRBV10-3,AISEMAGGKNRGGYT
TRBD2,TRBJ2-7,TRBV25-1,ASSDPHSGSPYEQY
TRBD2,TRBJ2-7,TRBV7-9,ASSLGGTSRTNEQY
NA,TRBJ2-2,TRBV7-9,ASSSQPGHLTRAGELF
NA,TRBJ2-5,TRBV9,ASSVATGRGGETQY
TRBD1,TRBJ2-1,TRBV6-6,ASSKTGQGNYNEQF
NA,TRBJ2-7,TRBV7-3,ASSVLGRTTEQY
NA,TRBJ2-7,TRBV5-1,ASSPLGSSYEQY
NA,TRBJ1-2,TRBV4-3,ASSPRKEGPYGYT
TRBD1,TRBJ1-3,TRBV30,ASTGAVFTGNTIY
TRBD1,TRBJ1-3,TRBV18,ASSPPGRGFGNTIY
NA,TRBJ2-5,TRBV9,ASSVVPGEQETQY
NA,TRBJ1-2,TRBV5-8,ASSRAGNT
NA,TRBJ2-5,TRBV11-2,ASSRARGSGTQY
TRBD1,TRBJ1-1,TRBV11-3,ASSSGQVGTEAF
TRBD1,TRBJ2-3,TRBV5-1,ASSYGQGPDTQY
TRBD1,TRBJ1-1,TRBV28,ASSLGDRGVGTEAF
NA,TRBJ1-2,TRBV6-5,ASSYDRDNYGYT
NA,TRBJ2-7,TRBV5-4,ASSRTQGQGTYEQY
NA,TRBJ2-7,TRBV5-1,ASSLDRSSYEQY